The 21 T cell receptor beta chains given below trace back to one sample, sequenced in a study of T cell responses to AZD1222 COVID-19 vaccine. TCRdb's copy holds only in-frame clones and misses some; the assay was immunoSEQ multiplex PCR. In the table there are 150,000 to 200,000 clones, 70% to 90% of which are singletons. The sequencing used peripheral blood, collected 28 days after the second dose of the MenACWY control vaccine. The receptors shown here come from an adult who received the MenACWY meningococcal vaccine as a control.

V is TRBV18 and J is TRBJ2-7, with D tentatively TRBD2 (5 bases). The ends were cut back, 5 bases at V and 2 bases at J, with 16 bases in the middle. The CDR3 length is 15 residues. The germline V gene encodes CDR1 KGHSH and CDR2 LQKENI. The CDR3 reads CASSSDRSGTYEQYF. DNA for the CDR3: TGTGCCAGCTCATCCGACCGAAGCGGTACCTACGAGCAGTACTTC.

DNA of the CDR3: TGTGCCAGCAGTTCGGGACAGGGCTACGAGCAGTACTTC. It codes for CASSSGQGYEQYF. The J gene is TRBJ2-7, the V gene TRBV28; 9 bases are a match to TRBD1. Germline V CDR1 and CDR2: MDHEN, SYDVKM. The CDR3 loop spans 13 amino acids. Trimming took 4 bases from V and 3 from J; bases not matched to a gene: 1.

The chain is built from TRBV18 and TRBJ1-1; the D gene is possibly TRBD1 (5 bases). V was trimmed by 6 bases and J by 4 bases, leaving 18 bases between them. Per the germline V gene, CDR1 is KGHSH and CDR2 is LQKENI. The CDR3 loop spans 15 amino acids. The CDR3 loop reads CASSPSEGIGTEAFF. For the CDR3, the DNA is TGTGCCAGCTCGCCTTCTGAGGGGATAGGCACTGAAGCTTTCTTT.

J is TRBJ2-1 and V is TRBV7-3; 10 bases line up with TRBD2. With V trimmed by 2 bases and J by 6 bases, 7 bases remained unmatched. The CDR3 is 16 residues long. The germline V gene encodes CDR1 SGHTA and CDR2 FQGTGA. This CDR3 is CASSLLGTSVTNEQFF. The CDR3 DNA reads TGTGCCAGCAGCTTATTAGGGACTAGCGTGACCAATGAGCAGTTCTTC.

The genes are TRBV13 and TRBJ2-1; 12 bases map to TRBD2. The CDR3 sequence is 17 residues long. Germline loops: CDR1 PRHDT, CDR2 FYEKMQ (reference sequence). V gave up 4 bases and J gave up 5 bases; unmatched junction bases: 9. The CDR3 DNA is TGTGCCAGCAGCTCTAAGACTAGCGGGAGAAATGACAATGAGCAGTTCTTC. It encodes CASSSKTSGRNDNEQFF.

This sequence joins TRBV2 and TRBJ1-2; the D gene is possibly TRBD1 (6 bases). This CDR3 comprises 14 residues. The V end was cut by 8 bases, the J end by 0 bases, with 13 bases between. In germline, CDR1 is SNHLY, CDR2 FYNNEI. The CDR3 sequence: CASRGDKANYGYTF. CDR3 in DNA: TGTGCCAGCCGAGGGGACAAAGCTAACTATGGCTACACCTTC.

The chain joins TRBV7-9 to TRBJ2-2; D is unclear. This CDR3 is 13 amino acids long. The germline V and J ends were trimmed by 5 bases and 6 bases, with 10 bases remaining between them. Germline CDR1 is SEHNR and CDR2 is FQNEAQ (reference sequence). As DNA, the CDR3 is TGTGCCAGCAGCCCAGGCGGACCCGGGGAGCTGTTTTTT. It encodes CASSPGGPGELFF.

The chain is built from TRBV19 and TRBJ1-5; possible D gene TRBD1, 6 bases. Germline lookup yields CDR1 LNHDA and CDR2 SQIVND (reference sequence). Deletions cut 3 bases from V and 4 bases from J, with 13 bases between. The CDR3 is 15 residues long. The CDR3 sequence is CASSIPGEKNQPQHF. CDR3 DNA sequence: TGTGCCAGTAGTATTCCAGGGGAAAAAAATCAGCCCCAGCATTTT.

V gene TRBV2 combines with J gene TRBJ1-3, with D possibly TRBD1 on 5 matching bases. CDR3 length: 14 amino acids. Germline values: CDR1 SNHLY, CDR2 FYNNEI. Trimming removed 7 bases at V and 0 bases at J, with 10 bases between. In DNA, the CDR3 is TGTGCCAGCACCCCTGACAGCTCTGGAAACACCATATATTTT. It yields the protein CASTPDSSGNTIYF.

The chain combines TRBV2 with TRBJ1-2, with D uncertain. This CDR3 is built from 13 residues. Between the trimmed V and J ends, which lost 4 bases and 5 bases, there was a span of 11 bases. Germline CDR1 is SNHLY and CDR2 is FYNNEI. CDR3 protein: CASSAVGPYGYTF. CDR3 nucleotide sequence: TGTGCCAGCAGTGCGGTAGGGCCTTATGGCTACACCTTC.

This chain joins TRBV28 and TRBJ2-7, with TRBD1 as a possible D gene (5 bases). From germline, CDR1 is MDHEN and CDR2 SYDVKM. With 4 bases removed from V and 4 bases from J, the gap between germline ends came to 8 bases. The CDR3 totals 12 residues. The CDR3 sequence: CASSSREYEQYF. The CDR3 nucleotides read TGTGCCAGCAGTTCCAGGGAATACGAGCAGTACTTC.

The chain combines TRBV19 with TRBJ1-2; 8 nucleotides line up with TRBD1. The V gene's germline CDR1 is LNHDA and CDR2 SQIVND (reference sequence). Trimming cost V 7 bases and J 8 bases; bases outside gene matches: 9. The CDR3 length is 13 residues. As DNA, the CDR3 is TGTGCCAGTAACAGAGGACAGGGTAACGGCTACACCTTC. Protein: CASNRGQGNGYTF.

The V gene is TRBV27, the J gene TRBJ2-1; possibly TRBD1 or TRBD2 for D (5 bases each). The V gene's germline CDR1 is MNHEY and CDR2 SMNVEV (reference sequence). There are 15 residues in the CDR3. Between the trimmed V and J ends, which lost 3 bases and 7 bases, there was a span of 16 bases. Written as DNA, the CDR3 is TGTGCCAGCAGTTTGTCCCCCCTTTGGGGGAATGAGCAGTTCTTC. It yields the protein CASSLSPLWGNEQFF.

The chain has TRBV30 and TRBJ1-2, with 9 bases fitting TRBD1. The length of the CDR3 is 15 residues. Germline CDR1 reads GTSNPN; CDR2 reads SVGIG (reference sequence). The junction had 15 bases not matched to a gene; V was cut back by 6 bases and J by 7 bases. The CDR3 loop reads CACDYPGQGFRGYTF. The CDR3 DNA sequence: TGTGCCTGCGATTACCCGGGACAGGGCTTTCGTGGCTACACCTTC.

The rearrangement links TRBV5-1 to TRBJ2-1, with 8 bases matching TRBD2. V lost 4 bases, J lost 2 bases, and 8 bases stayed unmatched. The germline CDR1 and CDR2 sequences are SGHRS and YFSETQ. The CDR3 loop spans 16 amino acids. CDR3 in DNA: TGCGCCAGCAGCCTCGGACTAGCTGGTGCCTACAATGAGCAGTTCTTC. It is translated as CASSLGLAGAYNEQFF.

This clone was seen many times. The J gene is TRBJ1-5, the V gene TRBV18, with 12 nucleotides matching TRBD1. This CDR3 has 17 amino acids. CDR1 is KGHSH, CDR2 LQKENI, per germline. V gave up 3 bases and J gave up 2 bases; unmatched junction bases: 5. CDR3 loop: CASSPGQGAYGNQPQHF. As DNA, the CDR3 is TGTGCCAGCTCACCGGGACAGGGGGCGTATGGCAATCAGCCCCAGCATTTT.

This rearrangement joins TRBV18 to TRBJ1-4, with TRBD1 identical over 8 bases. After removal of 3 bases from V and 3 bases from J, the junction contained 0 bases not matched to a gene. CDR1 is KGHSH and CDR2 is LQKENI in the germline V gene. The CDR3 has 14 amino acids. The CDR3 sequence: CASSPGQANEKLFF. CDR3 coding DNA: TGTGCCAGCTCACCGGGACAGGCTAATGAAAAACTGTTTTTT.

This clone was detected only once. V is TRBV19 and J is TRBJ2-3; TRBD1 might be the D (6 bases). V was trimmed by 4 bases and J by 4 bases, leaving 15 bases between them. The CDR3 consists of 15 residues. The germline CDR1 and CDR2 sequences are LNHDA and SQIVND (reference sequence). CDR3 DNA: TGTGCCAGTAGTACAGGGGTTGGGTTTTCAGATACGCAGTATTTT. Protein: CASSTGVGFSDTQYF. The whole variable domain, filled in from reference TRBV19 and TRBJ2-3, reads DGGITQSPKYLFRKEGQNVTLSCEQNLNHDAMYWYRQDPGQGLRLIYYSQIVNDFQKGDIAEGYSVSREKKESFPLTVTSAQKNPTAFYLCASSTGVGFSDTQYFGPGTRLTVL.

The table lists this clone with many counts. The chain joins TRBV11-2 to TRBJ1-2, with 7 bases matching TRBD1. This CDR3 comprises 14 residues. Trimming cost V 5 bases and J 4 bases; bases outside gene matches: 7. Per the germline V gene, CDR1 is SGHAT and CDR2 is FQNNGV. In nucleotides, the CDR3 is TGTGCCAGCAGCCACCGGGACAGCACCTATGGCTACACCTTC. Translating it yields CASSHRDSTYGYTF.

J is TRBJ1-2 and V is TRBV6-1; tentative D call: TRBD1 (5 bases). V was cut by 1 base and J by 0 bases, with 12 bases left in between. Germline CDR1 reads MNHNS; CDR2 reads SASEGT. The CDR3 runs to 16 residues. The CDR3 nucleotides read TGTGCCAGCAGTGAAGACAGGTCTCCAGCTAACTATGGCTACACCTTC. It yields the protein CASSEDRSPANYGYTF.

The chain is built from TRBV18 and TRBJ1-1; TRBD1 matches at 7 bases. From germline, CDR1 is KGHSH and CDR2 LQKENI. CDR3 length: 13 residues. The V gene end was trimmed by 4 bases and the J gene end by 8 bases; junction bases not matched to a gene: 7. The CDR3 DNA sequence: TGTGCCAGCTCACTCCAGACAGGGACGGAAGCTTTCTTT. Translation gives CASSLQTGTEAFF.